This is a list of T cell receptor beta chains from one sample in a study of tissue T cells after allogeneic stem cell transplantation. Clones were sequenced by immunoSEQ multiplex PCR, and TCRdb holds only the in-frame ones, with some missing. Counted here are some 45,000 clones, roughly 92% occurring once; the ten biggest clones make up approximately 3.6%. Sequenced material: blood, taken before transplantation. The receptors come from a woman aged 35 to 70 who later had graft-versus-host disease after an allogeneic stem cell transplant. Each CDR3 is given with its conserved first and last residue.

v_gene,CDR3aa
TRBV15,CATSRNSAMNTEAFF
TRBV7-3,CASSLNGGRAEDTQYF
TRBV9,CASSVSSTNPYNEQFF
TRBV18,CASSPQGGAGNTIYF
TRBV18,CASSPSPGQEIYGYTF
TRBV28,CASSSSPGGDFYGYTF
TRBV10-1,CASSELAGVGELFF
TRBV7-3,CASSPRVTGELFF
TRBV1,CTSSQDRLAGGTDTQYF
TRBV2,CASSLTDSYGYTF
TRBV28,CASYGRVGRQFF
TRBV7-3,CASSTKGRGGYNEQFF
TRBV18,CASSSGQGVLGEQYF
TRBV18,CASSPQDRGTGELFF
TRBV7-2,CASSFAGRISGNTIYF
TRBV5-1,CASSLGPAYNEQFF
TRBV7-8,CASRSTSQLAGDEQFF
TRBV30,CAWRQGATEAFF
TRBV28,CASSLYSLRDEKLFF
TRBV30,CAWRTGTSNQPQHF
TRBV19,CASSVTYYSYEQYF
TRBV12-3/TRBV12-4,CASSFGVVELFF
TRBV5-1,CASSEGRFLNQETQYF
TRBV28,CASSVRNTIYF
TRBV30,CAWSRLAGIYNEQFF
TRBV4-3,CASSQDHRGIGVQPQHF
TRBV5-4,CASSPGATDTQYF
TRBV6-2/TRBV6-3,CASSYSIAATPQHF
TRBV3-1/TRBV3-2,CASSQDLGRAAGNTIYF
TRBV4-3,CASSQVWLEAGELFF
TRBV18,CASSPAGTNTDTQYF
TRBV5-1,CASSVTLGTEAFF
TRBV10-2,CASRQYNEQFF
TRBV30,CAWRPGEETQYF
TRBV7-9,CASSLDMGSSTDTQYF
TRBV9,CASSVGRAGGRGEQFF
TRBV14,CASSQSQGWSYGYTF
TRBV4-1,CASSPVQGRSEKLFF
TRBV5-6,CASSFRKEQYF
TRBV7-2,CASSMGLSTDTQYF
TRBV7-9,CASSLPLDRGTGNTIYF
TRBV30,CAWTRAGELFF
TRBV5-6,CASSLDGTVYGYTF
TRBV28,CASSEGQGNYGYTF
TRBV7-9,CASSLMGHYNEQFF
TRBV5-6,CASSFGLTEQPQHF
TRBV10-2,CASSEGQNYGYTF
TRBV5-1,CASSLAGFADTQYF
TRBV12-3/TRBV12-4,CASTLSSYNEQFF
TRBV7-2,CASSLGLALRVVNEQFF
TRBV7-8,CASSPWASDYNEQFF
TRBV5-1,CASSFSGRAEETQYF
TRBV27,CATSRTSPNYSYEQYF
TRBV5-4,CASSKAGGAYEQYF
TRBV4-1,CASSQPWLETQYF
TRBV13,CASRPPTGQAFYGYTF
TRBV2,CASTKDTANTGELFF
TRBV4-2,CASSQAGDTEAFF